The rows below give T cell receptor beta chains drawn from one sample of a study of blood T cells in healthy people across ages. TCRdb re-derived calls from the 5' RACE reads in MiXCR, one entry per CDR3 protein. The sample lists 600,000 to 800,000 distinct CDR3 sequences, 21% occurring once. Sequenced input: blood. Every receptor here comes from a man aged 70-80 years in good health. Both conserved end residues are part of each CDR3. Fields, in order: J gene, D gene, V gene, clone size, CDR3 DNA, CDR3 protein. A D gene is named only where the DNA matches it firmly. Part of the rows lack a size; the others show once, few, many or a class for expanded clones.

J gene: TRBJ2-1
D gene: TRBD2
V gene: TRBV12-3/TRBV12-4
clone size: NA
CDR3 DNA: TGTGCCAGTGATTATAGCGGGGGCTCGGGAAATGAGCAGTTCTTC
CDR3 protein: CASDYSGGSGNEQFF

J gene: TRBJ2-6
D gene: TRBD2
V gene: TRBV7-9
clone size: NA
CDR3 DNA: TGTGCCAGCAGCTCTAGCGGTGGGGCCAACGTCCTGACTTTC
CDR3 protein: CASSSSGGANVLTF

J gene: TRBJ2-7
D gene: TRBD2
V gene: TRBV6-1
clone size: few
CDR3 DNA: TGTGCCAGCAGTGAAGCGCTCGGTCTAGCGGCCTACGAGCAGTACTTC
CDR3 protein: CASSEALGLAAYEQYF

J gene: TRBJ2-1
D gene: TRBD2
V gene: TRBV9
clone size: NA
CDR3 DNA: TGTGCCAGCAGCGCCAGACTAGCGGGCGAGCAGTTCTTC
CDR3 protein: CASSARLAGEQFF

J gene: TRBJ1-4
D gene: NA
V gene: TRBV29-1
clone size: few
CDR3 DNA: TGCGGCGTTGAAGGTGACACCCTCGGAGAAAAACTGTTTTTT
CDR3 protein: CGVEGDTLGEKLFF

J gene: TRBJ1-5
D gene: NA
V gene: TRBV10-3
clone size: once
CDR3 DNA: TGTGCCATCAGACAGGGTCTAAAGGTCAATCAGCCCCAGCATTTT
CDR3 protein: CAIRQGLKVNQPQHF

J gene: TRBJ1-2
D gene: NA
V gene: TRBV12-3/TRBV12-4
clone size: NA
CDR3 DNA: TGTGCCAGCAGTGCCGGTGGTGGCTACACCTTC
CDR3 protein: CASSAGGGYTF

J gene: TRBJ1-1
D gene: TRBD1
V gene: TRBV12-3/TRBV12-4
clone size: NA
CDR3 DNA: TGTGCCAGCAGTAACAGGGGCCGCCCCGGGAACACTGAGGCTTTCTTT
CDR3 protein: CASSNRGRPGNTEAFF

J gene: TRBJ2-5
D gene: TRBD2
V gene: TRBV6-2/TRBV6-3
clone size: NA
CDR3 DNA: TGTGCCAGCAGTTACGAGTTTGTTAGCGGGCTATACCAAGAGACCCAGTACTTC
CDR3 protein: CASSYEFVSGLYQETQYF

J gene: TRBJ2-5
D gene: NA
V gene: TRBV5-6
clone size: NA
CDR3 DNA: TGTGCCAGCAGCCCCTTCCGCTCAGGTTACGAGACCCAGTACTTC
CDR3 protein: CASSPFRSGYETQYF

J gene: TRBJ1-6
D gene: NA
V gene: TRBV7-3
clone size: NA
CDR3 DNA: TGTGCCAGCAGCTTAACGGCGAGTTCACCCCTCCACTTT
CDR3 protein: CASSLTASSPLHF

J gene: TRBJ2-3
D gene: NA
V gene: TRBV6-6
clone size: NA
CDR3 DNA: TGTGCCAGCAGTTACTCGATTGATACGCAGTATTTT
CDR3 protein: CASSYSIDTQYF

J gene: TRBJ2-1
D gene: TRBD1
V gene: TRBV24-1
clone size: once
CDR3 DNA: TGTGCCACCAGTGATGAAGGACAGGGCTCCTACAATGAGCAGTTCTTC
CDR3 protein: CATSDEGQGSYNEQFF

J gene: TRBJ2-5
D gene: NA
V gene: TRBV7-2
clone size: few
CDR3 DNA: TGTGCCAGCAGCTTTTACAGGGTGCAAGAGACCCAGTACTTC
CDR3 protein: CASSFYRVQETQYF

J gene: TRBJ2-3
D gene: NA
V gene: TRBV5-1
clone size: few
CDR3 DNA: TGCGCCAGCAGCTGGCAGGGCGGAGGGGATACGCAGTATTTT
CDR3 protein: CASSWQGGGDTQYF

J gene: TRBJ2-5
D gene: TRBD1
V gene: TRBV4-1
clone size: NA
CDR3 DNA: TGCGCCAGCAGCCACCCACAGGGGGCGCGGGAGACCCAGTACTTC
CDR3 protein: CASSHPQGARETQYF

J gene: TRBJ2-7
D gene: NA
V gene: TRBV6-2/TRBV6-3
clone size: NA
CDR3 DNA: TGTGCCAGCAGAACGACGGACGCCTACGAGCAGTACTTC
CDR3 protein: CASRTTDAYEQYF

J gene: TRBJ1-1
D gene: NA
V gene: TRBV7-2
clone size: NA
CDR3 DNA: TGTGCCAGCAGCTTAAGGGCCGCCGGGGGAGCTTTCTTT
CDR3 protein: CASSLRAAGGAFF

J gene: TRBJ1-5
D gene: NA
V gene: TRBV5-1
clone size: many
CDR3 DNA: TGCGCCAGCAGCGAGGACGGAATCAATCAGCCCCAGCATTTT
CDR3 protein: CASSEDGINQPQHF

J gene: TRBJ2-1
D gene: TRBD1
V gene: TRBV20-1
clone size: NA
CDR3 DNA: TGCAGTGCTAGAAACAGGGGCTCTTCCTACAATGAGCAGTTCTTC
CDR3 protein: CSARNRGSSYNEQFF

J gene: TRBJ2-7
D gene: TRBD1
V gene: TRBV5-1
clone size: few
CDR3 DNA: TGCGCCAGCAGCTTAGATTACAGGGGTTCCTACGAGCAGTACTTC
CDR3 protein: CASSLDYRGSYEQYF

J gene: TRBJ2-1
D gene: NA
V gene: TRBV10-3
clone size: many
CDR3 DNA: TGTGCCATCAGTGAGTCGGTCGGGGGAGACAATGAGCAGTTCTTC
CDR3 protein: CAISESVGGDNEQFF

J gene: TRBJ2-5
D gene: TRBD2
V gene: TRBV12-3/TRBV12-4
clone size: few
CDR3 DNA: TGTGCCAGCACGTCCGGGACTAGCGTAAAAGAGACCCAGTACTTC
CDR3 protein: CASTSGTSVKETQYF

J gene: TRBJ2-2
D gene: NA
V gene: TRBV6-1
clone size: NA
CDR3 DNA: TGTGCCAGCAAGGGCAGGGGACTCACCGGGGAGCTGTTTTTT
CDR3 protein: CASKGRGLTGELFF

J gene: TRBJ1-1
D gene: NA
V gene: TRBV20-1
clone size: few
CDR3 DNA: TGCAGTGCTTTGCAGGGAAACACTGAAGCTTTCTTT
CDR3 protein: CSALQGNTEAFF

J gene: TRBJ2-1
D gene: TRBD2
V gene: TRBV5-6
clone size: NA
CDR3 DNA: TGTGCCAGCAGCCAAGAAATAGCGGGAGCCTACAATGAGCAGTTCTTC
CDR3 protein: CASSQEIAGAYNEQFF

J gene: TRBJ2-1
D gene: TRBD2
V gene: TRBV5-1
clone size: many
CDR3 DNA: TGCGCCAGCGGCTCAGGGACTAGCGGGGCGAATGAGCAGTTCTTC
CDR3 protein: CASGSGTSGANEQFF

J gene: TRBJ2-5
D gene: NA
V gene: TRBV29-1
clone size: NA
CDR3 DNA: TGCAGCGGTTGGGCTCAAGAGACCCAGTACTTC
CDR3 protein: CSGWAQETQYF

J gene: TRBJ2-5
D gene: TRBD1
V gene: TRBV5-1
clone size: few
CDR3 DNA: TGCGCCAGCAGCCGAGGAGGTACAGGGGAAGTTTTGGGGGAGACCCAGTACTTC
CDR3 protein: CASSRGGTGEVLGETQYF

J gene: TRBJ2-7
D gene: NA
V gene: TRBV5-6
clone size: NA
CDR3 DNA: TGTGCCAGCAGCTTGACTGGACTCATCTACGAGCAGTACTTC
CDR3 protein: CASSLTGLIYEQYF

J gene: TRBJ1-4
D gene: NA
V gene: TRBV9
clone size: NA
CDR3 DNA: TGTGCCAGCAGCGTAGCTGGGGCAGGCCCTGGTGAAAAACTGTTTTTT
CDR3 protein: CASSVAGAGPGEKLFF

J gene: TRBJ2-1
D gene: TRBD2
V gene: TRBV5-1
clone size: NA
CDR3 DNA: TGCGCCAGCAGCTTGGAAATGATCGGAGCGGGAGGGCCGCATGAGCAGTTCTTC
CDR3 protein: CASSLEMIGAGGPHEQFF

J gene: TRBJ2-2
D gene: TRBD2
V gene: TRBV5-1
clone size: few
CDR3 DNA: TGCGCCAGCAGCTCGCTAGCGGGGCCCACAGCCGGGGAGCTGTTTTTT
CDR3 protein: CASSSLAGPTAGELFF

J gene: TRBJ2-7
D gene: TRBD2
V gene: TRBV12-3/TRBV12-4
clone size: NA
CDR3 DNA: TGTGCCAGCAAAGGGACTAGCGAATTCTCCTACGAGCAGTACTTC
CDR3 protein: CASKGTSEFSYEQYF

J gene: TRBJ2-3
D gene: NA
V gene: TRBV20-1
clone size: few
CDR3 DNA: TGCAGTGCGCCCCACGCAGATACGCAGTATTTT
CDR3 protein: CSAPHADTQYF

J gene: TRBJ2-1
D gene: NA
V gene: TRBV7-9
clone size: NA
CDR3 DNA: TGTGCCAGCAGCTTGGACGGAAAATTCGTCGATGAGCAGTTCTTC
CDR3 protein: CASSLDGKFVDEQFF

J gene: TRBJ2-5
D gene: TRBD2
V gene: TRBV20-1
clone size: NA
CDR3 DNA: TGCAGTGCTAAAACCACGAGACCAGGACTAGCGGGCACCCAAGAGACCCAGTACTTC
CDR3 protein: CSAKTTRPGLAGTQETQYF

J gene: TRBJ2-5
D gene: TRBD1
V gene: TRBV10-1
clone size: few
CDR3 DNA: TGCGCCAGCAGCCTACGGACAGGACCTACGGAGACCCAGTACTTC
CDR3 protein: CASSLRTGPTETQYF

J gene: TRBJ2-1
D gene: TRBD2
V gene: TRBV5-1
clone size: NA
CDR3 DNA: TGCGCCAGCAGCCACGGACTAGCGGGAGGCAATGAGCAGTTCTTC
CDR3 protein: CASSHGLAGGNEQFF

J gene: TRBJ1-4
D gene: NA
V gene: TRBV28
clone size: few
CDR3 DNA: TGTGCCAGCAGGGAAACTCAGGTACTCGATGAAAAACTGTCTTTT
CDR3 protein: CASRETQVLDEKLSF

J gene: TRBJ1-5
D gene: NA
V gene: TRBV10-3
clone size: NA
CDR3 DNA: TGTGCCATCAGTGACGGACAGTCTAATCAGCCCCAGCATTTT
CDR3 protein: CAISDGQSNQPQHF

J gene: TRBJ2-4
D gene: NA
V gene: TRBV20-1
clone size: NA
CDR3 DNA: TGCAGTGCTAGCCAGGGGTCAGCCAAAAACATTCAGTACTTC
CDR3 protein: CSASQGSAKNIQYF

J gene: TRBJ2-5
D gene: NA
V gene: TRBV3-1
clone size: NA
CDR3 DNA: TGTGCCAGCAGTCGCGCTCCTGGGGGGGCTTGGACCCAGTACTTC
CDR3 protein: CASSRAPGGAWTQYF

J gene: TRBJ2-3
D gene: TRBD1
V gene: TRBV5-1
clone size: many
CDR3 DNA: TGCGCCAGCACACGATCGGGACAGGACACAGATACGCAGTATTTT
CDR3 protein: CASTRSGQDTDTQYF

J gene: TRBJ1-1
D gene: TRBD1
V gene: TRBV12-3/TRBV12-4
clone size: NA
CDR3 DNA: TGTGCCAGCAGCGGGGACAGGTTTATAGCTTTCTTT
CDR3 protein: CASSGDRFIAFF

J gene: TRBJ2-3
D gene: NA
V gene: TRBV20-1
clone size: NA
CDR3 DNA: TGCAGTGCTCCGGTAGGCGATACGCAGTATTTT
CDR3 protein: CSAPVGDTQYF

J gene: TRBJ2-1
D gene: NA
V gene: TRBV20-1
clone size: few
CDR3 DNA: TGCAGTGCTCCCATAGCGGACAATGAGCAGTTCTTC
CDR3 protein: CSAPIADNEQFF

J gene: TRBJ2-2
D gene: NA
V gene: TRBV20-1
clone size: NA
CDR3 DNA: TGCGGTGCTACTGATAACACCGGGGAGCTGTTTTTT
CDR3 protein: CGATDNTGELFF

J gene: TRBJ1-4
D gene: NA
V gene: TRBV5-1
clone size: NA
CDR3 DNA: TGCGCCAGCAGGCGGGAGGCAACTAATGAAAAACTGTTTTTT
CDR3 protein: CASRREATNEKLFF

J gene: TRBJ2-5
D gene: NA
V gene: TRBV29-1
clone size: NA
CDR3 DNA: TGCAGCGCCTCTCAGGCCCAGGAGACCCAGTACTTC
CDR3 protein: CSASQAQETQYF

J gene: TRBJ1-5
D gene: NA
V gene: TRBV5-1
clone size: few
CDR3 DNA: TGCGCCAGCAGCTTGGAGGGCACTAGCAATCAGCCCCAGCATTTT
CDR3 protein: CASSLEGTSNQPQHF

J gene: TRBJ2-5
D gene: NA
V gene: TRBV20-1
clone size: few
CDR3 DNA: TGCAGTGCTGACCGGGACACAGTGGGGACCCAGTACTTC
CDR3 protein: CSADRDTVGTQYF

J gene: TRBJ2-3
D gene: TRBD2
V gene: TRBV7-8
clone size: NA
CDR3 DNA: TGTGCCAGCAGCTTAAGGGCGGGAGGTCCGATCCCAGATACGCAGTATTTT
CDR3 protein: CASSLRAGGPIPDTQYF

J gene: TRBJ2-1
D gene: TRBD2
V gene: TRBV12-3/TRBV12-4
clone size: NA
CDR3 DNA: TGTGCCAGCAGTTTATCGGGGGGGCGGAATGAGCAGTTCTTC
CDR3 protein: CASSLSGGRNEQFF

J gene: TRBJ2-4
D gene: NA
V gene: TRBV5-1
clone size: few
CDR3 DNA: TGCGCCAGCAGCCCCCAGGGAAACATTCAGTACTTC
CDR3 protein: CASSPQGNIQYF